A selection of T cell receptor beta chains follows, all from one sample in a study of metastatic and nonmetastatic thyroid tumors. Through MiXCR, TCRdb re-clonotyped the PCR reads. The sample lists about 13,000 clones, around 35% occurring once. The specimen sequenced was tumor tissue. The receptor source for this set is a male donor with papillary thyroid cancer or a benign thyroid nodule (not recorded which). Some clones in this sample may be carry-over from other donors' samples. Each CDR3 is given with its conserved first and last residue. A D gene is named only where the DNA matches it firmly. Expanded clones get a size class; other rows say once, few or many, or leave the size out.

d_call: NA; clone_size: medium-sized; v_call: TRBV3-1; j_call: TRBJ2-1; cdr3_nt: TGTGCCAGCAGCTGGGGGAAGGAGCAGTTCTTC; cdr3_aa: CASSWGKEQFF
d_call: NA; clone_size: medium-sized; v_call: TRBV9; j_call: TRBJ1-5; cdr3_nt: TGTGCCAGCAGCGTAGGAGGGGTAGGGAGTCAGCCCCAGCATTTT; cdr3_aa: CASSVGGVGSQPQHF
d_call: NA; clone_size: few; v_call: TRBV19; j_call: TRBJ2-1; cdr3_nt: TGTGCCAGTAGTATACGACTCCTGGTCAATGAGCAGTTCTTC; cdr3_aa: CASSIRLLVNEQFF
d_call: TRBD1; clone_size: medium-sized; v_call: TRBV6-1; j_call: TRBJ2-7; cdr3_nt: TGTGCCAGCAGTACCAGGACAGGAGAGGGGTACGAGCAGTACTTC; cdr3_aa: CASSTRTGEGYEQYF
d_call: NA; clone_size: NA; v_call: TRBV11-3; j_call: TRBJ2-1; cdr3_nt: TGTGCCAGCAGCTTAGGAGGCCCCCTCTGGAATGAGCAGTTCTTC; cdr3_aa: CASSLGGPLWNEQFF
d_call: TRBD1; clone_size: NA; v_call: TRBV19; j_call: TRBJ2-1; cdr3_nt: TGTGCCAGTAGTCTCATTCCGGGACAGGGGGCCGATGAGCAGTTCTTC; cdr3_aa: CASSLIPGQGADEQFF
d_call: TRBD2; clone_size: few; v_call: TRBV6-5; j_call: TRBJ2-1; cdr3_nt: TGTGCCAGCAGTCCTAGCGGGAGGGCCTACAATGAGCAGTTCTTC; cdr3_aa: CASSPSGRAYNEQFF
d_call: NA; clone_size: few; v_call: TRBV7-2; j_call: TRBJ2-7; cdr3_nt: TGTGCCAGCAGCTTAGTGTACGAGCAGTACTTC; cdr3_aa: CASSLVYEQYF
d_call: NA; clone_size: few; v_call: TRBV12-3/TRBV12-4; j_call: TRBJ1-2; cdr3_nt: TGTGCCAGCAGTGCCAGATACGGTCGAGGCTACACCTTC; cdr3_aa: CASSARYGRGYTF
d_call: NA; clone_size: NA; v_call: TRBV11-1; j_call: TRBJ1-2; cdr3_nt: TGTGCCAGCAGCTTATCGTCTGGGGCGGGCTATGGCTACACCTTC; cdr3_aa: CASSLSSGAGYGYTF
d_call: NA; clone_size: few; v_call: TRBV28; j_call: TRBJ1-5; cdr3_nt: TGTGCCAGCAGTGAGGAGAATCAGCCCCAGCATTTT; cdr3_aa: CASSEENQPQHF
d_call: NA; clone_size: few; v_call: TRBV6-4; j_call: TRBJ2-1; cdr3_nt: TGTGCCAGCCGGGAGATACACGGGGGCACACAGTTCTTC; cdr3_aa: CASREIHGGTQFF
d_call: TRBD1; clone_size: NA; v_call: TRBV5-8; j_call: TRBJ1-1; cdr3_nt: TGTGCCAGCAGCGGGGGGACAGGCGTGAACACTGAAGCTTTCTTT; cdr3_aa: CASSGGTGVNTEAFF
d_call: TRBD1; clone_size: NA; v_call: TRBV7-3; j_call: TRBJ1-1; cdr3_nt: TGTGCCAGCAGCTTATACAGGGGAGACACTGAAGCTTTCTTT; cdr3_aa: CASSLYRGDTEAFF
d_call: TRBD2; clone_size: NA; v_call: TRBV20-1; j_call: TRBJ2-7; cdr3_nt: TGCAGTGCTAGAGACCCGGGACTAGCGGGAGGGCCGCCCTACGAGCAGTACTTC; cdr3_aa: CSARDPGLAGGPPYEQYF
d_call: NA; clone_size: medium-sized; v_call: TRBV19; j_call: TRBJ2-3; cdr3_nt: TGTGCCAGTAGTTCTTACGGGACCGCCCTGTCGAGTCGGTATTTT; cdr3_aa: CASSSYGTALSSRYF
d_call: NA; clone_size: medium-sized; v_call: TRBV5-1; j_call: TRBJ1-3; cdr3_nt: TGCGCCAGCAGCCCAGCCGTTGGAAACACCATATATTTT; cdr3_aa: CASSPAVGNTIYF
d_call: NA; clone_size: many; v_call: TRBV10-3; j_call: TRBJ2-1; cdr3_nt: TGTGCCATCAGTGAGCTAGTACCGTATGAGCAGTTCTTC; cdr3_aa: CAISELVPYEQFF
d_call: NA; clone_size: NA; v_call: TRBV4-1; j_call: TRBJ1-4; cdr3_nt: TGCGCCAGCAGCCAAGATGGGGGGGGCGAAAAACTGTTTTTT; cdr3_aa: CASSQDGGGEKLFF
d_call: TRBD2; clone_size: once; v_call: TRBV20-1; j_call: TRBJ2-7; cdr3_nt: TGCAGTGCTAGAGATGGTACGGCTAGCGGGAGAACCTACGAGCAGTACTTC; cdr3_aa: CSARDGTASGRTYEQYF
d_call: NA; clone_size: few; v_call: TRBV11-2; j_call: TRBJ2-7; cdr3_nt: TGTGCCAGCAGCTTCGGGGGTTACGAGCAGTACTTC; cdr3_aa: CASSFGGYEQYF
d_call: TRBD1; clone_size: NA; v_call: TRBV15; j_call: TRBJ1-3; cdr3_nt: TGTGCCACCAGCAGCCCGGGACAGGGGGCAAACTCTGGAAACACCATATATTTT; cdr3_aa: CATSSPGQGANSGNTIYF
d_call: NA; clone_size: few; v_call: TRBV27; j_call: TRBJ2-6; cdr3_nt: TGTGCCAGCAGTTTATGGGCCCCCAGGGGTTACGTAGCCAACGTCCTGACTTTC; cdr3_aa: CASSLWAPRGYVANVLTF
d_call: NA; clone_size: NA; v_call: TRBV30; j_call: TRBJ1-2; cdr3_nt: TGTGCCTGGAGTGGGCCGGCAGGGGCCTCGGGTGGCTACACCTTC; cdr3_aa: CAWSGPAGASGGYTF
d_call: NA; clone_size: NA; v_call: TRBV20-1; j_call: TRBJ2-1; cdr3_nt: TGCAGTGCTCTTGGGGAGGTCGATAAACAGTTCTTC; cdr3_aa: CSALGEVDKQFF